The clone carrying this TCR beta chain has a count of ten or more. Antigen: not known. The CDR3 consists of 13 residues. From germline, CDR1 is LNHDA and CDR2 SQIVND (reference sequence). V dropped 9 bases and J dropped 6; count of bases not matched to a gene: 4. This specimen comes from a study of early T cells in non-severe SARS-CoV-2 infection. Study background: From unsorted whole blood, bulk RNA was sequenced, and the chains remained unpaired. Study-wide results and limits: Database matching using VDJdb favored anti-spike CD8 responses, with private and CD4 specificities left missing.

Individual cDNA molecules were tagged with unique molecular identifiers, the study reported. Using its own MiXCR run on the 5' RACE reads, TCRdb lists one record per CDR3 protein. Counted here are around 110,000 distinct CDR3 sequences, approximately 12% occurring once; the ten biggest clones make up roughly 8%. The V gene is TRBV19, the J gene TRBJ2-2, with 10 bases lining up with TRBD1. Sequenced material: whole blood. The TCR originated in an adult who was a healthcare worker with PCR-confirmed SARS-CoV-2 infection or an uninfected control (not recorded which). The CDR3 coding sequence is TGTGCCAGCCGGGACAGGGGTTCCGGGGAGCTGTTTTTT. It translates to CASRDRGSGELFF.